Each of the 27 T cell receptor beta chains below was sequenced from the same sample in a study of T cells in Graves' hyperthyroidism and ophthalmopathy. TCR beta CDR3 region amplification was performed from RNA transcripts. The primer set for the first-round RT-PCR of the TCR CDR3 was HTBI. One entry per CDR3 protein, called by TCRdb with MiXCR from the multiplex PCR reads. This sample has roughly 570,000 distinct CDR3 sequences, with 46% found just once. The specimen was peripheral blood or thyroid tissue (not recorded which). The receptors originated from an adult woman with Graves' disease, either hyperthyroidism or ophthalmopathy (not recorded which).

This clonotype was found a few times. The rearrangement uses TRBV28 and TRBJ2-5; weak D call: TRBD1 (6 bases). In germline, CDR1 is MDHEN, CDR2 SYDVKM. This CDR3 region has 14 residues. Trimming took off 7 bases at V and 2 bases at J, with 14 bases between the two ends. CDR3 loop: CASTQFTGQETQYF. In nucleotides, the CDR3 is TGTGCCAGCACCCAATTTACAGGGCAAGAGACCCAGTACTTC.

This sequence joins TRBV5-1 and TRBJ2-1; 7 bases align to TRBD2. CDR1 and CDR2 (germline): SGHRS, YFSETQ. Germline trimming cut 4 bases from V and 0 bases from J; bases unmatched to any gene: 4. The length of the CDR3 is 15 residues. CDR3 in amino acids: CASSGGDHSYNEQFF. CDR3 DNA: TGCGCCAGCAGCGGGGGGGACCACTCCTACAATGAGCAGTTCTTC.

This clonotype was recorded a few times. The V and J genes are TRBV11-2 and TRBJ2-5; D is unresolved. The CDR3 is made up of 12 amino acids. The V and J ends lost 1 base and 11 bases respectively, with 11 bases between them. The germline CDR1 and CDR2 sequences are SGHAT and FQNNGV. Written as DNA, the CDR3 is TGTGCCAGCAGCTTAGGGGGTGAAGGGCAGTACTTC. Translating it yields CASSLGGEGQYF.

This sequence joins TRBV4-1 and TRBJ2-6; no clear D gene. The V end lost 1 base, the J end lost 0 bases, and 7 bases lay between the germline ends. From germline, CDR1 is MGHRA and CDR2 YSYEKL. This CDR3 is 16 amino acids long. In DNA form, the CDR3 reads TGCGCCAGCAGCCAAGTAGGGTTCTCTGGGGCCAACGTCCTGACTTTC. This translates into CASSQVGFSGANVLTF.

The V gene is TRBV2, the J gene TRBJ2-6; D unclear. This CDR3 contains 14 residues. The germline V and J ends were trimmed by 0 bases and 4 bases, with 4 bases remaining between them. Germline loops: CDR1 SNHLY, CDR2 FYNNEI. The CDR3 is CASSEARGANVLTF. CDR3 coding DNA: TGTGCCAGCAGTGAAGCGAGGGGGGCCAACGTCCTGACTTTC.

This clonotype was seen many times. At one end, the junction sequence differs from germline, possibly due to a read error. The chain is built from TRBV5-1 and TRBJ1-6; 7 nucleotides align to TRBD1. Germline V CDR1 and CDR2: SGHRS, YFSETQ. The CDR3 has 14 residues. For the CDR3, the DNA is TGTGCCAGCAGCTTAGACAGGGTTAATTCACCCCTCCACTTT. This translates into CASSLDRVNSPLHF.

About this clonotype: A much larger clone differs from this one at a single base, so this may be a read error. The V gene is TRBV12-3 or TRBV12-4, the J gene TRBJ1-1; 8 bases are shared with TRBD1. The CDR3 runs to 16 residues. The chain's CDR3 is CASSLGAGGWKTEALF. The CDR3 DNA reads TGTGCCAGCAGTTTAGGGGCAGGGGGCTGGAAAACTGAAGCTCTCTTT.

In this sample, this clonotype turned up many times. CDR3 coding DNA: TGTGCCAGCAGTTTAGCAGGGGGCCGAAACACCATATATTTT. This sequence encodes CASSLAGGRNTIYF. The chain couples TRBV12-3 or TRBV12-4 to TRBJ1-3; 7 nucleotides agree with TRBD1. CDR3 length: 14 residues. The J segment lost 5 bases and the V segment lost 0 bases, leaving 1 base of the junction unmatched.

This clonotype has a single count. Germline is not matched at one junction end, which may reflect a read error. As DNA, the CDR3 is TGTTGGGGTCATTGTCAGCACTATGGCTACACCTTC. Amino acid sequence: CWGHCQHYGYTF. V and J are TRBV10-2 and TRBJ1-2; D gene unclear. CDR1 WSHSY and CDR2 SAAADI come from the germline V gene. The CDR3 has 12 residues.

The chain recombines TRBV7-3 with TRBJ1-3; TRBD1 matches 7 bases. This CDR3 is built from 14 residues. The ends lost 10 bases at V and 4 bases at J; junction bases unmatched: 10. In germline, CDR1 is SGHTA, CDR2 FQGTGA. CDR3: CAISQTGSGNTIYF. In nucleotides, the CDR3 is TGTGCCATCAGTCAGACAGGGTCCGGAAACACCATATATTTT.

This clonotype was found a few times. This chain uses TRBV7-2 with TRBJ2-3; 8 bases match TRBD2. The length of the CDR3 is 14 residues. The ends lost 5 bases at V and 9 bases at J; junction bases unmatched: 10. The germline CDR1 and CDR2 sequences are SGHTA and FQGNSA. The CDR3 sequence: CASSPRTTSETQYF. The CDR3 bases are TGTGCCAGCAGCCCGCGCACGACTAGCGAGACGCAGTATTTT.

In its sample, this clonotype was seen many times. The rearrangement joins TRBV6-1 to TRBJ2-7; 8 bases are shared with TRBD2. Germline CDR1 is MNHNS and CDR2 is SASEGT. V was clipped by 5 bases and J by 0 bases; unmatched bases: 6. The CDR3 extends over 15 amino acids. The CDR3 loop reads CASSPHSGSSYEQYF. CDR3 in DNA: TGTGCCAGCAGTCCACACAGCGGGAGCTCCTACGAGCAGTACTTC.

The chain couples TRBV29-1 to TRBJ2-7; the D is unclear. This CDR3 region has 15 residues. CDR1 and CDR2 from the germline V gene are SQVTM and ANQGSEA. Trimming removed 7 bases at V and 2 bases at J, with 21 bases between. In DNA form, the CDR3 reads TGCAGCGCTCTTGGATGGGAAGGGCGCCCCTACGAGCAGTACTTC. Its protein is CSALGWEGRPYEQYF.

In this sample, this clonotype turned up many times. The chain couples TRBV4-2 to TRBJ2-7; the D is unclear. CDR3 size: 12 residues. Trimming pared 2 bases from V and 5 bases from J, leaving 7 bases between. The germline gives CDR1 LGHNA, CDR2 YNFKEQ. The CDR3 nucleotides are TGTGCCAGCAGCCAAACCCCGGACGAGCAGTACTTC. Its translation is CASSQTPDEQYF.

This clonotype was seen ten or more times. V usage is TRBV7-3 and J usage is TRBJ2-6; TRBD1 agrees at 7 bases. Germline assignment: CDR1 SGHTA and CDR2 FQGTGA. The V segment lost 5 bases and the J segment 3 bases; nucleotides outside the gene matches: 4. The CDR3 length is 15 residues. The CDR3 DNA follows: TGTGCCAGCAGCCTAGGGGGCGGTGGGGCCAACGTCCTGACTTTC. Amino acids: CASSLGGGGANVLTF.

This clonotype has ten or more counts. V is TRBV7-9 and J is TRBJ2-2, with D hard to call. There are 16 residues in the CDR3. Germline CDR1 reads SEHNR; CDR2 reads FQNEAQ (reference sequence). Trimming left V 8 bases short and J 4 bases short, with 20 bases between. CDR3 sequence reads: CASGLTLAYRTGELFF. CDR3 nucleotide sequence: TGTGCCAGCGGGCTCACCTTAGCTTACCGCACCGGGGAGCTGTTTTTT.

This clonotype was seen once. The chain employs TRBV10-3 and TRBJ1-2; D gene uncertain. CDR1 is ENHRY, CDR2 SYGVKD, per germline. CDR3 length: 9 residues. V was trimmed by 5 bases and J by 8 bases, leaving 3 bases between them. The CDR3 nucleotides read TGTGCCATCAGTCCAGGCTACACCTTC. Residues: CAISPGYTF.

The chain uses TRBV12-5 and TRBJ2-5; D is uncertain. The CDR3 spans 11 residues. V shed 2 bases and J shed 6 bases, with 4 bases lying between them. Per the germline V gene, CDR1 is LGHNT and CDR2 is FRNRAP. CDR3: CASGLSQTQYF. The CDR3 coding sequence is TGTGCTAGTGGTTTGTCTCAGACCCAGTACTTC. Combining the CDR3 with reference TRBV12-5 and TRBJ2-5 gives the whole variable domain DARVTQTPRHKVTEMGQEVTMRCQPILGHNTVFWYRQTMMQGLELLAYFRNRAPLDDSGMPKDRFSAEMPDATLATLKIQPSEPRDSAVYFCASGLSQTQYFGPGTRLLVL.

There are many counts of this clonotype. The V and J genes are TRBV12-3 or TRBV12-4 and TRBJ2-5, with 8 bases lining up with TRBD2. V shed 6 bases, J shed 2 bases, and the junction held 8 bases outside the gene matches. This CDR3 contains 15 residues. CDR3 in DNA: TGTGCCAGCAGCCTTAGCGGGACTATACAAGAGACCCAGTACTTC. Its translation is CASSLSGTIQETQYF.

This clonotype has a handful of counts. The V gene is TRBV29-1, the J gene TRBJ1-5; D not resolved. From germline, CDR1 is SQVTM and CDR2 ANQGSEA. Deletions cut 3 bases from V and 4 bases from J, with 7 bases between. The CDR3 contains 12 residues. CDR3 nucleotides: TGCAGCGTTGAGGCTGGTAATCAGCCCCAGCATTTT. It codes for CSVEAGNQPQHF.

This clonotype was counted once. This chain uses TRBV5-1 with TRBJ2-1, with 8 bases aligning to TRBD2. The CDR3 totals 14 residues. Germline CDR1 is SGHRS and CDR2 is YFSETQ. V dropped 3 bases and J dropped 7; count of bases not matched to a gene: 6. Written as DNA, the CDR3 is TGCGCCAGCAGCTACACCGGGACTAGGAATGAGCAGTTCTTC. Amino acid sequence: CASSYTGTRNEQFF.

This clonotype was seen only a few times. This chain links TRBV14 with TRBJ2-7, with D unresolved. Germline V gene data show CDR1 as SGHDN and CDR2 as FVKESK. CDR3 size: 11 residues. V gave up 2 bases and J gave up 6 bases, with 5 bases separating them. The CDR3 region has the DNA TGTGCCAGCAGCCAAACAATCGAGCAGTACTTC. Translated: CASSQTIEQYF.

In regard to this clonotype: Given the absence of the conserved phenylalanine or tryptophan at the CDR3 end, a read error is likely. Because the CDR3's place on the DNA is in doubt, the DNA is left out and the CDR3 is given as listed by TCRdb. The rearrangement links TRBV10-3 to TRBJ1-1; TRBD1 is the table's D call and was not checked against the DNA. The CDR3 sequence runs 9 residues, both termini included. CDR1 is ENHRY and CDR2 is SYGVKD in the germline V gene. CDR3 in amino acids: CAIRRGLLS.

The gene calls are TRBV20-1 and TRBJ2-7; perhaps TRBD1 as D (6 bases). This CDR3 spans 14 amino acids. Germline CDR1 reads DFQATT; CDR2 reads SNEGSKA (reference sequence). V shed 0 bases and J shed 2 bases, with 11 bases lying between them. This chain's CDR3 is CSARDKDRAYEQYF. CDR3 DNA: TGCAGTGCTAGAGATAAGGACAGAGCCTACGAGCAGTACTTC.

The chain uses TRBV28 and TRBJ2-2, with a weak D call TRBD2 (5 bases). V lost 5 bases and J 4 bases, leaving 14 bases between the germline ends. The CDR3 is 15 residues long. CDR1 is MDHEN, CDR2 SYDVKM, per germline. The CDR3 bases are TGTGCCAGCAGTGACCACGCCGCGGGCACCGGGGAGCTGTTTTTT. As protein: CASSDHAAGTGELFF.

There are many counts of this clonotype. The chain recombines TRBV11-2 with TRBJ1-1; D not certain. The CDR3 consists of 13 residues. Per germline, CDR1 SGHAT and CDR2 FQNNGV. Trimming stripped 5 bases from V and 7 bases from J, with 14 bases between. Written as DNA, the CDR3 is TGTGCCAGCAGCGCCTACGGAACAGATGAAGCTTTCTTT. Protein product: CASSAYGTDEAFF.

The sample holds many counts of this clonotype. The chain carries TRBV12-3 or TRBV12-4 and TRBJ2-6; perhaps TRBD1 as D (5 bases). This CDR3 comprises 17 residues. V was pared by 3 bases and J by 0 bases, with 12 bases between. The DNA of the CDR3 is TGTGCCAGCAGTTTTCGACAGTTGAGCTCTGGGGCCAACGTCCTGACTTTC. Its translation is CASSFRQLSSGANVLTF.